This TCR beta chain is drawn from a study of T cell repertoires in cytomegalovirus infection (dated by TCRdb to between 2018 and 2020). Describing the broader study: Peptide stimulations targeted recently identified HLA-C-restricted CMV epitopes, whose presentation resists viral immunomodulation, together with well-studied HLA-B-restricted epitopes. The HLA type of each donor mattered for the analysis, because public TCR beta signatures pointed to carriage of CMV infection along with the matching HLA type. Findings and caveats that apply to the study as a whole: Cumulative frequency of public TCR beta family members discriminated carriers of CMV infection plus the relevant HLA type in this cohort and an independent roughly 320-donor cohort. The ex vivo response was dominated by HLA-C-restricted CMV-specific TCR beta clonotypes, and the single most frequent clonotype in two of eight donors was supplied by these HLA-C-restricted clonotypes.

Instrument on record: Illumina HiSeq 1500. The public reads were reanalyzed by TCRdb: fastp trimming at Q25, MiXCR alignment, in-frame beta chains only. Merged by CDR3 protein, the rows form single entries marked with the most common genes and DNA. This sample lists 700,000 to 900,000 distinct CDR3 sequences; about 28% were detected once. Clones ranked in the top ten supply roughly 14% of the sample. This clonotype was observed a few times. It has no known antigen specificity. No per-base quality is available; no much larger clone lies one base away. Looking up the germline V gene (reference sequence) yields CDR1 DFQATT and CDR2 SNEGSKA. V sheds 2 bases and J sheds 1 base, leaving 14 bases between their ends. The CDR3 goes from the cysteine to the phenylalanine over 15 residues. Solely the CDR3 DNA is kept, with 45 bases framed from the first base. In light of the paper, this sample's treatment or condition label describes: in vitro stimulation with specific CMV peptide epitopes to enrich CMV-specific T cells.

This material consisted of cultured CD8+ T cells from PBMCs, taken from culture after CMV antigen stimulation. The V and J genes are TRBV20-1 and TRBJ1-1; TRBD1 is possibly the D segment (5 matching bases). This TCR was sampled from a human donor in good health (CMV status not recorded). Some clones in this sample may be carry-over from other donors' samples. This receptor has the CDR3 CSARRRVGGNTEAFF. In nucleotide form, the sequence is TGCAGTGCTAGACGACGGGTCGGGGGGAACACTGAAGCTTTCTTT.